This entry lists 10 T cell receptor beta chains sequenced from one sample in a study of beta chain features in type 1 diabetes. The entirety of the isolated RNA underwent reverse transcription, so expressed TCRB transcripts were sequenced. The method was immunoSEQ multiplex PCR; TCRdb's version includes in-frame clones alone and lacks a portion of them. Among some 230,000 clones listed, over 8.5% were seen once. Sequencing was done on a sample of naive CD4+ T cells from blood. These receptors were obtained from a woman aged 18-35 years in good health.

The chain joins TRBV15 to TRBJ1-1, with D possibly being TRBD1 (5 bases). Germline CDR1 is LNHNV and CDR2 is YYDKDF (reference sequence). The CDR3 totals 14 residues. Trimming took 3 bases from V and 1 from J, leaving 9 bases between them. DNA for the CDR3: TGTGCCACCAGCAGTCGGGGGGGGAACACTGAAGCTTTCTTT. Its protein is CATSSRGGNTEAFF.

This CDR3 reads CASSPLEQGLNTEAFF. The CDR3, as DNA: TGTGCCAGCTCACCACTCGAACAGGGATTGAACACTGAAGCTTTCTTT. This chain connects TRBV18 to TRBJ1-1; maybe TRBD1 (6 bases). This CDR3 is built from 16 residues. The germline V gene encodes CDR1 KGHSH and CDR2 LQKENI. V shed 1 base and J shed 0 bases, with 12 bases lying between them.

There are a few counts of this clone. The chain uses TRBV29-1 and TRBJ2-5, with D possibly TRBD2 on 7 matching bases. V lost 3 bases and J lost 5, with 13 bases in between. This CDR3 contains 13 residues. In germline, CDR1 is SQVTM, CDR2 ANQGSEA. CDR3 residues: CSVEGGPGETQYF. DNA for the CDR3: TGCAGCGTTGAGGGGGGGCCGGGGGAGACCCAGTACTTC.

The chain combines TRBV14 with TRBJ2-7; 7 bases map to TRBD1. V lost 6 bases to trimming and J lost 1 base; unmatched junction nucleotides: 3. This CDR3 region has 13 residues. Germline V gene data show CDR1 as SGHDN and CDR2 as FVKESK. The CDR3 region is CASRLTGSYEQYF. DNA of the CDR3: TGTGCCAGCAGGTTGACAGGGTCCTACGAGCAGTACTTC.

A few counts support this clone. The chain employs TRBV5-6 and TRBJ2-7, with D maybe TRBD2 (5 bases). Germline CDR1 is SGHDT and CDR2 is YYEEEE. The V and J ends lost 3 bases and 6 bases respectively, with 7 bases between them. The CDR3 length is 11 residues. The CDR3 DNA reads as TGTGCCAGCAGCTCGGGGTTCGAGCAGTACTTC. It codes for CASSSGFEQYF.

This clone came up a few times. The chain joins TRBV7-2 to TRBJ2-7; no firm D call. CDR1 SGHTA and CDR2 FQGNSA come from the germline V gene. This CDR3 has 14 amino acids. V lost 1 base to trimming and J lost 3 bases, with 10 bases between them. CDR3 protein: CASSLGRINYEQYF. CDR3 bases: TGTGCCAGCAGCTTAGGGCGGATAAACTACGAGCAGTACTTC.

The gene calls are TRBV7-9 and TRBJ1-2; D remains unclear. CDR3 length equals 13 residues. V lost 5 bases, J lost 4 bases, and 11 bases lay in between. The germline V gene has CDR1 SEHNR and CDR2 FQNEAQ (reference sequence). The CDR3 DNA sequence: TGTGCCAGCAGCGCCCGCGGTACCTATGGCTACACCTTC. It is translated as CASSARGTYGYTF.

The rearrangement uses TRBV7-9 and TRBJ1-1; D call uncertain. CDR1 SEHNR and CDR2 FQNEAQ come from the germline V gene (reference sequence). V gave up 6 bases and J gave up 7 bases, with 21 bases separating them. The CDR3 runs to 15 residues. CDR3 nucleotide sequence: TGTGCCAGCAGGCGCAAGGTGGGCAAGAGCGGTGAAGCTTTCTTT. Encoded protein: CASRRKVGKSGEAFF.

This clone showed up just a few times. The rearrangement uses TRBV27 and TRBJ2-2, with 7 positions matching TRBD1. The CDR3 covers 16 residues. Germline V gene sequence: CDR1 MNHEY, CDR2 SMNVEV (reference sequence). With 6 bases clipped from V and 4 bases from J, the junction kept 11 bases outside the gene matches. The CDR3 region is CASSLLQGSVTGELFF. The CDR3 nucleotides read TGTGCCAGCAGCCTCCTACAGGGGTCGGTCACCGGGGAGCTGTTTTTT.

The genes are TRBV9 and TRBJ1-1; D ambiguous. Germline V gene lookup returns CDR1 SGDLS and CDR2 YYNGEE. The ends were cut back, 3 bases at V and 6 bases at J, with 15 bases in the middle. The CDR3 has 14 residues. CDR3 residues: CASSAHHVLAEAFF. Here the CDR3 DNA reads TGTGCCAGCAGCGCACACCACGTTCTCGCTGAAGCTTTCTTT.